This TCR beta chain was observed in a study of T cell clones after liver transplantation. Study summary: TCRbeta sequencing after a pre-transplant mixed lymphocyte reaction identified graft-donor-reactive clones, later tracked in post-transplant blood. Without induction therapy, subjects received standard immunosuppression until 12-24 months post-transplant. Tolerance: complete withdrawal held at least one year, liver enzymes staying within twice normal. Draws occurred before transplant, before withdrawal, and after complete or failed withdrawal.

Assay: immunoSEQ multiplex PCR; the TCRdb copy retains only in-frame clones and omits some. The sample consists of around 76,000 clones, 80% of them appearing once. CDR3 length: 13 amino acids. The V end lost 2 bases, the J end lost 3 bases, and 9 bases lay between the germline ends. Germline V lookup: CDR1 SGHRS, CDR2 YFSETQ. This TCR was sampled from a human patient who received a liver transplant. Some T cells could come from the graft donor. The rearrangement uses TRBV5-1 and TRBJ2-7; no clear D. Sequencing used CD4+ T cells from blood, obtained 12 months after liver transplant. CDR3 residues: CASSFPGSYEQYF. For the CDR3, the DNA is TGCGCCAGCAGCTTTCCTGGTAGCTACGAGCAGTACTTC.